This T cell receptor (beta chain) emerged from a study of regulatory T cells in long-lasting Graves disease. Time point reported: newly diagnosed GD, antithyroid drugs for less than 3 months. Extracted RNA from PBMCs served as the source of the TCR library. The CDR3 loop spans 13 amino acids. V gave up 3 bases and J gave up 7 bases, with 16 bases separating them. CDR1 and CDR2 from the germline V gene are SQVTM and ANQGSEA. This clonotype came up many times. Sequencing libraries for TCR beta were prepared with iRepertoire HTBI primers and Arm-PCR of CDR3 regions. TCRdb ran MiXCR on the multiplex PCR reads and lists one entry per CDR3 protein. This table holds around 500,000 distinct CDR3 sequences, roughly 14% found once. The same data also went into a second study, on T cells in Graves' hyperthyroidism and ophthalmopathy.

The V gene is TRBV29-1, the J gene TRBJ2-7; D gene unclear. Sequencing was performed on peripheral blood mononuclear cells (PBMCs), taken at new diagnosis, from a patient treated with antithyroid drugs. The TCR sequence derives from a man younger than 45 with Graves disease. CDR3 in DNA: TGCAGCGTTGAGCATCGGTCAGTAGGGGAGCAGTACTTC. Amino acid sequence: CSVEHRSVGEQYF.